This T cell receptor (beta chain) is from a study of cytomegalovirus exposure and HLA in healthy donors. Study-level findings and limits: Researchers counted around 180 TCR beta chains as cytomegalovirus-associated.

V was pared by 6 bases and J by 2 bases, with 7 bases of the junction left unmatched. Germline V gene data show CDR1 as MNHEY and CDR2 as SVGAGI. This CDR3 region has 14 residues. The protocol was immunoSEQ multiplex PCR, while the TCRdb copy is restricted to in-frame clones and leaves out a portion. The repertoire holds fewer than 60,000 clones, with roughly 93% as singletons. With respect to this clone: The antigen is unknown.

The source of this sequence is a woman younger than 30 in good health and CMV-seropositive. The V and J genes are TRBV6-5 and TRBJ2-7; 7 positions agree with TRBD1. Sequenced: PBMCs. CDR3 loop: CASSPDRAPYEQYF. The CDR3 nucleotides are TGTGCCAGCAGCCCTGACAGGGCTCCCTACGAGCAGTACTTC.